The source of this T cell receptor beta chain is a study of T cell repertoires in cytomegalovirus infection. In the study overall: HLA-B-restricted CMV epitopes that are well studied were used alongside recently identified HLA-C-restricted ones.

The CDR3 is made up of 13 amino acids. Deletions cut 8 bases from V and 6 bases from J, with 13 bases between. This clonotype was picked up a small number of times. Its target is unknown. Via MiXCR, TCRdb re-called the reads, giving one row per CDR3 protein. The table records about 830,000 distinct CDR3 sequences, approximately 29% of them present only once. V is TRBV12-3 or TRBV12-4 and J is TRBJ2-2; a possible D gene is TRBD2 (5 bases). This receptor was taken from a human donor in good health (CMV status not recorded). Some clones in this sample may be carry-over from other donors' samples. The sample was cultured CD8+ T cells from PBMCs, taken from culture after CMV antigen stimulation. The CDR3 DNA sequence: TGTGCCAGCCTCCAACGGGGTTCCGGGGAGCTGTTTTTT. It encodes CASLQRGSGELFF.